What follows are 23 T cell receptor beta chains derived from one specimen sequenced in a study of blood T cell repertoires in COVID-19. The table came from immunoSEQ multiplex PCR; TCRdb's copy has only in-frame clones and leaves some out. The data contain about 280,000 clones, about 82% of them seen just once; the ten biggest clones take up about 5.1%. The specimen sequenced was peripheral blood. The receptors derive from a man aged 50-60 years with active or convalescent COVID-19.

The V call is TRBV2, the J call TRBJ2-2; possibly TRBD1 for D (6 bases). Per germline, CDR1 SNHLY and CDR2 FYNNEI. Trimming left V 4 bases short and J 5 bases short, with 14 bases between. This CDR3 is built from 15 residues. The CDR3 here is CASSAKGGRTGELFF. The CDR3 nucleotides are TGTGCCAGCAGTGCAAAAGGGGGTCGAACCGGGGAGCTGTTTTTT.

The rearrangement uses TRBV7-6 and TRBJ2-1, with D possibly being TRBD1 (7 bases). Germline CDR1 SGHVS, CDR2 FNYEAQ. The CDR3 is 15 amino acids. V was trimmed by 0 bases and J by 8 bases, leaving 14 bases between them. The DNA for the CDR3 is TGTGCCAGCAGCTTAGCGGGCGGGACAGTCGATGAGCAGTTCTTC. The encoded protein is CASSLAGGTVDEQFF.

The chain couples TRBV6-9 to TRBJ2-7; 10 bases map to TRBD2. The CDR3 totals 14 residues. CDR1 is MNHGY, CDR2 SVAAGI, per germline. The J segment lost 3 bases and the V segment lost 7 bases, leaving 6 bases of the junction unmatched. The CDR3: CASNGRTSGYEQYF. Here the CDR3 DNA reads TGTGCCAGCAATGGAAGGACTAGCGGCTACGAGCAGTACTTC.

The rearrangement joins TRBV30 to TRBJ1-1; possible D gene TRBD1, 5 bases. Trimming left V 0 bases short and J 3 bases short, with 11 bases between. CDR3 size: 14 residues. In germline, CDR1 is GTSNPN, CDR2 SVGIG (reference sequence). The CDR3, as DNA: TGTGCCTGGAGTGTTGGCAGGGCCTACACTGAAGCTTTCTTT. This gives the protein CAWSVGRAYTEAFF.

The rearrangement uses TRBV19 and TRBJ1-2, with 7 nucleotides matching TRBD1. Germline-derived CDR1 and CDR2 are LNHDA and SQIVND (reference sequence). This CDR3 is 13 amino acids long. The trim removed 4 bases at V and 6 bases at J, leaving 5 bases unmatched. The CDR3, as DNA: TGTGCCAGTAGTAAAACAGGGGTCGATGGCTACACCTTC. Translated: CASSKTGVDGYTF.

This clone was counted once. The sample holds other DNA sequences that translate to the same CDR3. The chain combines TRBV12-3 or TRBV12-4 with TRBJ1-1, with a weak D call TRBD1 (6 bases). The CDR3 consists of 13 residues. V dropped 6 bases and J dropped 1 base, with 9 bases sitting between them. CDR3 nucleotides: TGTGCCAGCAGCCTGACAGGGAACACTGAAGCTTTCTTT. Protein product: CASSLTGNTEAFF.

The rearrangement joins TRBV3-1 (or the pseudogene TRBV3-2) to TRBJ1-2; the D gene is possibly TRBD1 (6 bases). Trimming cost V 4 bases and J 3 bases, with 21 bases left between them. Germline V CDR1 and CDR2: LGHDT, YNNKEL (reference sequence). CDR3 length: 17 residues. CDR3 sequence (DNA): TGTGCCAGCAGCCCCGGAGGATCCAGGGGCGTAGACTATGGCTACACCTTC. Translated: CASSPGGSRGVDYGYTF.

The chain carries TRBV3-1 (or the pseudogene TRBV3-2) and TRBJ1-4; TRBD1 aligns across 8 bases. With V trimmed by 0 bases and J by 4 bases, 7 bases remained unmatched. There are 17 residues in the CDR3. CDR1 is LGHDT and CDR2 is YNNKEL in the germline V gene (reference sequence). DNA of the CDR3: TGTGCCAGCAGCCAAGAACGGCCCAGGGGGCTTAATGAAAAACTGTTTTTT. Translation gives CASSQERPRGLNEKLFF.

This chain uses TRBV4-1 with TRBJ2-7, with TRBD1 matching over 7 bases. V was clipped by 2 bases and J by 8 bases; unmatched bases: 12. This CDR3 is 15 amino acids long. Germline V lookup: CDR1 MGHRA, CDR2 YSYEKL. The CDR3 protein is CASSQPRQGFIKQYF. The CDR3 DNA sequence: TGCGCCAGCAGCCAACCCAGACAGGGTTTTATAAAGCAGTACTTC.

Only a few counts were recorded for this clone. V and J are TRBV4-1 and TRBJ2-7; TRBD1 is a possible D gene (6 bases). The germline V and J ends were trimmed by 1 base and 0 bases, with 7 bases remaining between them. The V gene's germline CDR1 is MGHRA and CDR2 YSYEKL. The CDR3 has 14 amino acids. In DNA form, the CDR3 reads TGCGCCAGCAGCCAAGGGACAGTCTCCTACGAGCAGTACTTC. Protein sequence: CASSQGTVSYEQYF.

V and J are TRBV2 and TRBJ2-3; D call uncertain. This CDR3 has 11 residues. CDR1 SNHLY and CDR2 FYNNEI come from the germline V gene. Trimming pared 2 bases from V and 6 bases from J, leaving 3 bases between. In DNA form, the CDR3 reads TGTGCCAGCAGTGAATCGGATACGCAGTATTTT. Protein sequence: CASSESDTQYF.

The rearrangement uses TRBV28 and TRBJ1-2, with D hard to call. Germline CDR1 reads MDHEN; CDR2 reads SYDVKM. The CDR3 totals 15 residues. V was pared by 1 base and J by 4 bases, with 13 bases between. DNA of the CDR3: TGTGCCAGCAGTTTATCCGGGTCGAGGGTCTATGGCTACACCTTC. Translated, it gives CASSLSGSRVYGYTF.

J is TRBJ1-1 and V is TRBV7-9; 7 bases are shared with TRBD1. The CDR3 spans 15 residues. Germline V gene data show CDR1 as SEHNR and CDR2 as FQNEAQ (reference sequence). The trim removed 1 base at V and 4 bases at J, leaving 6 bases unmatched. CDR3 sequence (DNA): TGTGCCAGCAGCTTAGGAGGGGGCGGTGGCACTGAAGCTTTCTTT. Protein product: CASSLGGGGGTEAFF.

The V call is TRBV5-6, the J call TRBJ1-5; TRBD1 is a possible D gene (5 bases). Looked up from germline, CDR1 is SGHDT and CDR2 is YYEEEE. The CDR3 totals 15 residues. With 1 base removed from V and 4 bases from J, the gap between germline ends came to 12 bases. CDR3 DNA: TGTGCCAGCAGCTTGTTAGGGGAAGTTAATCAGCCCCAGCATTTT. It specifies CASSLLGEVNQPQHF. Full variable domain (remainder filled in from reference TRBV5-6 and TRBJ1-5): DAGVTQSPTHLIKTRGQQVTLRCSPKSGHDTVSWYQQALGQGPQFIFQYYEEEERQRGNFPDRFSGHQFPNYSSELNVNALLLGDSALYLCASSLLGEVNQPQHFGDGTRLSIL.

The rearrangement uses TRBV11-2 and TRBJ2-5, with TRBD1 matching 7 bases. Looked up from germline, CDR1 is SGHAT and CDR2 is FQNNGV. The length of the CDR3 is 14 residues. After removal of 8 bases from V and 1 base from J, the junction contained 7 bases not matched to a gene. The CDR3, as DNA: TGTGCCAGCGCCAAAAACAGGGGCCAAGAGACCCAGTACTTC. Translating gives CASAKNRGQETQYF.

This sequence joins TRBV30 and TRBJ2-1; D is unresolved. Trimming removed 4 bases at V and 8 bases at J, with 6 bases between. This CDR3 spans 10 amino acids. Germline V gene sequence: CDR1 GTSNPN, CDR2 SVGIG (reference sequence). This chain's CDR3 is CAWKQDEQFF. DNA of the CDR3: TGTGCCTGGAAGCAGGATGAGCAGTTCTTC.

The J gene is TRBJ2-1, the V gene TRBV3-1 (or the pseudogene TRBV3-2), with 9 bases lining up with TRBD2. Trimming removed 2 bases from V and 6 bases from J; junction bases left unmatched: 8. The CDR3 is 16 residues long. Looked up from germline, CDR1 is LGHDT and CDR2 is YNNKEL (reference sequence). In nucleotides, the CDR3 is TGTGCCAGCAGCCAACAGACTAGCGGAGGGGGCAATGAGCAGTTCTTC. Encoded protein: CASSQQTSGGGNEQFF.

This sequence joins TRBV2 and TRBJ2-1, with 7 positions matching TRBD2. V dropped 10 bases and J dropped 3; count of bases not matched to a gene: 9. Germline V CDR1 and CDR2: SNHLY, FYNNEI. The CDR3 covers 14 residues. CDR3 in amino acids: CATTSGGSYNEQFF. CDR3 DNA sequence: TGTGCCACCACCTCGGGGGGAAGCTACAATGAGCAGTTCTTC.

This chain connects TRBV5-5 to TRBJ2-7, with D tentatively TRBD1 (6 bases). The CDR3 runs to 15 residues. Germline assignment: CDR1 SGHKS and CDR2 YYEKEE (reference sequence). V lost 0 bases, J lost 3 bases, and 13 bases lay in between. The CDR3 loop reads CASSLVQGRNYEQYF. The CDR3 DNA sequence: TGTGCCAGCAGCTTGGTACAGGGACGAAACTACGAGCAGTACTTC.

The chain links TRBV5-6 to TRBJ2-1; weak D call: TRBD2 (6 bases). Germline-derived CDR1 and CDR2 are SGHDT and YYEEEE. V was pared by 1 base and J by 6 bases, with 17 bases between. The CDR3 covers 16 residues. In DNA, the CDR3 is TGTGCCAGCAGCTTGCTTTCGTCTAGCGCGGCCAATGAGCAGTTCTTC. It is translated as CASSLLSSSAANEQFF.

The CDR3 region is CASSLDRPGRPSGRGNEQFF. The CDR3, as DNA: TGTGCCAGCAGCTTAGATCGCCCTGGTCGTCCTAGCGGGAGGGGCAATGAGCAGTTCTTC. The chain joins TRBV7-3 to TRBJ2-1, with TRBD2 matching over 12 bases. Trimming cost V 2 bases and J 6 bases; bases outside gene matches: 17. Germline V gene sequence: CDR1 SGHTA, CDR2 FQGTGA. This CDR3 has 20 residues.

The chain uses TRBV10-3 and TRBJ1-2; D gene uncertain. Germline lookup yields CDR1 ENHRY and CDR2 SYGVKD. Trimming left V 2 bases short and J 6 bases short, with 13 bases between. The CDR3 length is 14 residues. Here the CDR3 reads CAISELLEVNGYTF. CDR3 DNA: TGTGCCATCAGTGAGCTGCTCGAGGTTAATGGCTACACCTTC.

Here the CDR3 DNA reads TGTGCCAGCAACCTAGCGGGAGGCAATGAGCAGTTCTTC. Translating it yields CASNLAGGNEQFF. V and J are TRBV6-5 and TRBJ2-1; 11 positions match TRBD2. V lost 7 bases, J lost 6 bases, and 2 bases stayed unmatched. The CDR3 consists of 13 residues. Germline values: CDR1 MNHEY, CDR2 SVGAGI.